The 6 T cell receptor beta chains below all came from one sample that was sequenced in a study of T cells after yellow fever vaccination. TCRdb re-derived calls from the 5' RACE reads in MiXCR, one entry per CDR3 protein. The sample carries some 400,000 distinct CDR3 sequences, under 7.5% recorded once. Sequencing was performed on PBMCs, taken 5 days after the yellow fever booster vaccination. The source of these receptors is a man aged 25 to 40 who received the YFV17D yellow fever vaccine.

Only a few counts were recorded for this clonotype. The V call is TRBV5-5, the J call TRBJ2-2; maybe TRBD1 (5 bases). The length of the CDR3 is 16 residues. CDR1 and CDR2 (germline): SGHKS, YYEKEE (reference sequence). The V and J ends lost 7 bases and 4 bases respectively, with 20 bases between them. The CDR3 DNA sequence: TGTGCCAGCGGCCCCGGGCGCCAGGGCGGCACCGGGGAGCTGTTTTTT. It codes for CASGPGRQGGTGELFF.

Concerning this clonotype: A much larger clone differs from this one at a single base, so this may be a read error. The V gene is TRBV20-1, the J gene TRBJ2-1; 7 bases align to TRBD2. The CDR3 has 16 amino acids. CDR1 is DFQATT, CDR2 SNEGSKA, per germline (reference sequence). This CDR3 reads CCARDWVSGSYNEQFF. The CDR3 DNA is TGCTGTGCTAGAGATTGGGTTAGCGGGTCTTACAATGAGCAGTTCTTC.

This clonotype was picked up a small number of times. The rearrangement uses TRBV28 and TRBJ2-5; D may be TRBD2 (5 bases). Germline V gene data show CDR1 as MDHEN and CDR2 as SYDVKM. The CDR3 spans 11 residues. V was pared by 8 bases and J by 3 bases, with 7 bases between. CDR3 in amino acids: CASGLKETQYF. DNA of the CDR3: TGTGCCAGCGGACTTAAAGAGACCCAGTACTTC.

The chain joins TRBV18 to TRBJ2-7; 7 bases are shared with TRBD1. The CDR3 contains 14 residues. The germline V gene encodes CDR1 KGHSH and CDR2 LQKENI. The V segment lost 4 bases and the J segment 5 bases; nucleotides outside the gene matches: 8. In DNA, the CDR3 is TGTGCCAGCTCACGGGGACAGAGCACCGACGAGCAGTACTTC. This sequence encodes CASSRGQSTDEQYF.

This clonotype was recorded many times. The rearrangement joins TRBV7-2 to TRBJ2-7, with 8 nucleotides matching TRBD2. This CDR3 has 14 amino acids. Germline CDR1 reads SGHTA; CDR2 reads FQGNSA. The J segment lost 7 bases and the V segment lost 4 bases, leaving 9 bases of the junction unmatched. CDR3 bases: TGTGCCAGCAGCTCGACTAGCGCTGGAGGGGAGCAGTACTTC. Encoded protein: CASSSTSAGGEQYF.

In its sample, this clonotype was seen a few times. The rearrangement uses TRBV6-5 and TRBJ2-2; D is perhaps TRBD1 (6 bases). Germline V CDR1 and CDR2: MNHEY, SVGAGI. The CDR3 totals 16 residues. V shed 2 bases and J shed 1 base, with 11 bases lying between them. The DNA of the CDR3 is TGTGCCAGCAGTTACGCCCAGGGGAAGAACACCGGGGAGCTGTTTTTT. Its translation: CASSYAQGKNTGELFF.